This T cell receptor beta chain appears in the sequencing data of a study of PD-L1 blockade in urothelial cancer. Study context: Blood analysis was done at 3 weeks (second dose) and 6 weeks after treatment began.

Generated by immunoSEQ multiplex PCR, the TCRdb table keeps only in-frame clones and is missing some. The table records about 56,000 clones, 65% to 90% of them present only once. Time point here: pretreatment peripheral blood. The CDR3 covers 16 residues. The germline V and J ends were trimmed by 0 bases and 4 bases, with 13 bases remaining between them. The sample was PBMCs, taken around atezolizumab (anti-PD-L1) treatment. The chain is built from TRBV23-1 and TRBJ1-5, with D uncertain. TRBV23-1 is assigned to the ORF class and has an uncertain function. The clonotype comes from a man between 65 and 80 years old with urothelial cancer. The CDR3 DNA is TGCGCCAGCAGTCAATCGGGTAGGTGGAGGAATCAGCCCCAGCATTTT. Translation: CASSQSGRWRNQPQHF.